These T cell receptor beta chains were read from a single sample in a study of long-term antiretroviral therapy in people with HIV. Clones were read by immunoSEQ multiplex PCR, and TCRdb kept only the in-frame ones, dropping some. The sample has about 17,000 clones; 70% to 80% are singletons. Sequences were derived from unsorted PBMCs, sampled at the start of antiretroviral therapy. These receptors were obtained from a man aged 25-45 years with HIV. The CDR3 runs from the conserved cysteine through the conserved F or W. The D gene is left open where the match is weak. Where a row states a size, it is once, few, many or the class of an expanded clone; other rows omit it.

J gene,V gene,clone size,D gene,CDR3 DNA,CDR3 protein
TRBJ2-7,TRBV11-2,-,TRBD2,TGTGCCAGCAGCGTGACGGGACTAGCGGGGGACGAGCAGTACTTC,CASSVTGLAGDEQYF
TRBJ1-1,TRBV11-3,few,-,TGTGCCAGCAGCGCTAGGGGAACCAACACTGAAGCTTTCTTT,CASSARGTNTEAFF
TRBJ2-5,TRBV4-2,-,-,TGTGCCAGCAGCCTCCCAGGCCCGGGCGAGACCCAGTACTTC,CASSLPGPGETQYF
TRBJ1-4,TRBV4-3,-,-,TGCGCCAGCAGCCAAGAAGGGCGGGGTGAAAAACTGTTTTTT,CASSQEGRGEKLFF
TRBJ2-5,TRBV4-3,-,TRBD2,TGCGCCAGCAGCCAAGGTAGCGGGACCGAAGAGACCCAGTACTTC,CASSQGSGTEETQYF
TRBJ2-5,TRBV30,-,TRBD2,TGTGCCTGGAGTGTTGATAGCGGGAGCTGGGAGACCCAGTACTTC,CAWSVDSGSWETQYF
TRBJ1-3,TRBV5-4,-,-,TGTGCCAGCAGCTCCGGGACGTCAAGGAGCTCTGGAAACACCATATATTTT,CASSSGTSRSSGNTIYF
TRBJ1-4,TRBV28,-,-,TGTGCCAGCAGTTTTTGGGGCGCAACTAATGAAAAACTGTTTTTT,CASSFWGATNEKLFF
TRBJ2-1,TRBV30,-,-,TGTGCCTGGCAGGACGAAGGATACAATGAGCAGTTCTTC,CAWQDEGYNEQFF
TRBJ2-3,TRBV27,-,-,TGTGCCAGCAGTTTCGGGAAGCTACGGACAGATACGCAGTATTTT,CASSFGKLRTDTQYF
TRBJ2-3,TRBV5-4,-,-,TGTGCCAGCAGCTCCGGGACTGGGCGGGATACGCAGTATTTT,CASSSGTGRDTQYF
TRBJ2-7,TRBV29-1,-,-,TGCAGCGTTGAGGGCAATACCTACGAGCAGTACTTC,CSVEGNTYEQYF
TRBJ2-7,TRBV6-5,-,-,TGTGCCAGCGCGGTATCTACTAGTTCCGAGCAGTACTTC,CASAVSTSSEQYF
TRBJ2-4,TRBV7-2,-,-,TGTGCCAGCAGCTTAGCGGATGGCAGTATTATAGCCAAAAACATTCAGTACTTC,CASSLADGSIIAKNIQYF
TRBJ1-2,TRBV5-4,few,-,TGTGCCAGCAGCGCGGGAGCTGGGACCGACGGCTACACCTTC,CASSAGAGTDGYTF